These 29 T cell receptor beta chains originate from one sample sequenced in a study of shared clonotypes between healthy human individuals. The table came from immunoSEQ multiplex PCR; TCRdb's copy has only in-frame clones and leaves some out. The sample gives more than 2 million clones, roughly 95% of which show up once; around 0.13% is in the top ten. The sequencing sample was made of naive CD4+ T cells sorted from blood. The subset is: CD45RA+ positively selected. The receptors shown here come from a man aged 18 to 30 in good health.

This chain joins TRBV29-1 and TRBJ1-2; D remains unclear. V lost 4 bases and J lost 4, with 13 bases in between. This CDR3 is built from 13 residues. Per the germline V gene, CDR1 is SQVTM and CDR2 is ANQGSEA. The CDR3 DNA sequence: TGCAGCGTTGCAATTCCGGGCGGCTATGGCTACACCTTC. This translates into CSVAIPGGYGYTF.

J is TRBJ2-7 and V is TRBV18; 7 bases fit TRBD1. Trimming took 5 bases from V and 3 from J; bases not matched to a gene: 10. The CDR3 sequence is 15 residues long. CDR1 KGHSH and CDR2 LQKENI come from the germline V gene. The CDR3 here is CASSEGQRDLYEQYF. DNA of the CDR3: TGTGCCAGCTCAGAGGGACAGAGGGATCTCTACGAGCAGTACTTC.

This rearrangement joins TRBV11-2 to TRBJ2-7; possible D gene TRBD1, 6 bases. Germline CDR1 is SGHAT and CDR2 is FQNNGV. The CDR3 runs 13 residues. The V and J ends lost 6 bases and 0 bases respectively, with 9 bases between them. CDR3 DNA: TGTGCCAGCAGTTCGACAGGCTCCTACGAGCAGTACTTC. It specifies CASSSTGSYEQYF.

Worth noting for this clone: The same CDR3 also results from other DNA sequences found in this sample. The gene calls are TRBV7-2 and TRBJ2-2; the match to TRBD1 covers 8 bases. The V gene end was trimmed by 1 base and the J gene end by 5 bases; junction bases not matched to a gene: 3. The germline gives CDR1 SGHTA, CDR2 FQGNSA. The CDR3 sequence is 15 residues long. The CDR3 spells CASSLGQGATGELFF. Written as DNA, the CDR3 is TGTGCCAGCAGCTTAGGCCAGGGGGCGACCGGGGAGCTGTTTTTT.

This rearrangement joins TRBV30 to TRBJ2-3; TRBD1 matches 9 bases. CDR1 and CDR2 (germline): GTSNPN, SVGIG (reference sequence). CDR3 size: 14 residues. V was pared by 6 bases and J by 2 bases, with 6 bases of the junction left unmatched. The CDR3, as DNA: TGTGCCTGCGACAGGGGGTCCAACACAGATACGCAGTATTTT. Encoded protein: CACDRGSNTDTQYF.

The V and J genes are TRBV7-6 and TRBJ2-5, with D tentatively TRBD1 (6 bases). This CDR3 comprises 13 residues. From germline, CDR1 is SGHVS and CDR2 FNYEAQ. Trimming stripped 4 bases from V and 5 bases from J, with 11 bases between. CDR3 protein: CASSSNRVETQYF. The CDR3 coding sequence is TGTGCCAGCAGCTCGAACAGGGTGGAGACCCAGTACTTC.

CDR3 in DNA: TGTGCCAGCAGCTTAGAACGTGAGACCCAGTACTTC. It codes for CASSLERETQYF. The V gene is TRBV7-2, the J gene TRBJ2-5, with D unresolved. V lost 1 base, J lost 5 bases, and 5 bases lay in between. The CDR3 loop spans 12 amino acids. Germline CDR1 SGHTA, CDR2 FQGNSA.

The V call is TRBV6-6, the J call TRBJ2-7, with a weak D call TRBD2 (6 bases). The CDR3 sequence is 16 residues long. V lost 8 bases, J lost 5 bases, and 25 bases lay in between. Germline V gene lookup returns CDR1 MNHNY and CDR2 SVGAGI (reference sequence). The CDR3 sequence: CASGTARAGMDHEQYF. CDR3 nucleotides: TGTGCCAGCGGCACCGCTAGGGCGGGGATGGACCACGAGCAGTACTTC.

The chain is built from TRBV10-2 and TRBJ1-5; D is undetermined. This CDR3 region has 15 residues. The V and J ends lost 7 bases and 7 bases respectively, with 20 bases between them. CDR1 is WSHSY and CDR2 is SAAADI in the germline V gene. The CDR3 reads CASNLNGEIGQPQHF. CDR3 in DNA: TGCGCCAGCAATCTGAATGGGGAGATTGGACAGCCCCAGCATTTT.

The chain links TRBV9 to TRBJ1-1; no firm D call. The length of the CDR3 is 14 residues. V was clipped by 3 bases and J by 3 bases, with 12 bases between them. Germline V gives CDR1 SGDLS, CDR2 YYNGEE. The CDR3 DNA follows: TGTGCCAGCAGCGGCGTTCGTCCAGACACTGAAGCTTTCTTT. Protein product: CASSGVRPDTEAFF. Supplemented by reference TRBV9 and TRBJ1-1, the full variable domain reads DSGVTQTPKHLITATGQRVTLRCSPRSGDLSVYWYQQSLDQGLQFLIQYYNGEERAKGNILERFSAQQFPDLHSELNLSSLELGDSALYFCASSGVRPDTEAFFGQGTRLTVV.

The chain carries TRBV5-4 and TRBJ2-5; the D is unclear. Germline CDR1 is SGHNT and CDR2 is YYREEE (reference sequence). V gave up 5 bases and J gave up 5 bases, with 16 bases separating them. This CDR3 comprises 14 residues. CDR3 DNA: TGTGCCAGCAGTCCGGTTGGGCTACTTGAGACCCAGTACTTC. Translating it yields CASSPVGLLETQYF.

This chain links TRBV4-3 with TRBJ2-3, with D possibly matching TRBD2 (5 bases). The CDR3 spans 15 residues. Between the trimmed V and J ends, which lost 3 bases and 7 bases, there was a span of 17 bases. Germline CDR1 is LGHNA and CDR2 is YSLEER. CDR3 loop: CASSHLLGNENTQYF. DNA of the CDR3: TGCGCCAGCAGCCACCTACTAGGGAATGAAAATACGCAGTATTTT.

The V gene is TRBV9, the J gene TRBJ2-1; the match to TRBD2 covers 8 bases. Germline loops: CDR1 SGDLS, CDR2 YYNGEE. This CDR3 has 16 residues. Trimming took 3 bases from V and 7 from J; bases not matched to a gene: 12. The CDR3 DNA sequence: TGTGCCAGCAGCGGCCCCGGGACTAGAGACACTAATGAGCAGTTCTTC. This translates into CASSGPGTRDTNEQFF.

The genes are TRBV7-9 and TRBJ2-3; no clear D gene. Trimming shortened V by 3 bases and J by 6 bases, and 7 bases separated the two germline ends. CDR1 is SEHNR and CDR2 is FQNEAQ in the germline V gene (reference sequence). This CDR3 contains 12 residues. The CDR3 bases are TGTGCCAGCAGCTTCGCGGCGGATACGCAGTATTTT. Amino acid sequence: CASSFAADTQYF.

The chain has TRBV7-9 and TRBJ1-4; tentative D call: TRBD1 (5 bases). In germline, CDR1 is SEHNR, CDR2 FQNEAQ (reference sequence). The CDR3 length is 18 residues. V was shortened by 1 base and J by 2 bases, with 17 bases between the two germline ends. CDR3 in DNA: TGTGCCAGCAGCTTAGTAGGGGCCACGGGGCTCACTAATGAAAAACTGTTTTTT. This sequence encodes CASSLVGATGLTNEKLFF.

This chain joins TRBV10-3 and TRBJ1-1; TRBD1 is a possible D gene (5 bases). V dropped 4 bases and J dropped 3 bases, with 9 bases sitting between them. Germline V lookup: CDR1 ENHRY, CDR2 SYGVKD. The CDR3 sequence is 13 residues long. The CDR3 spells CAISGQTYTEAFF. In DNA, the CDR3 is TGTGCCATCAGTGGACAGACTTACACTGAAGCTTTCTTT.

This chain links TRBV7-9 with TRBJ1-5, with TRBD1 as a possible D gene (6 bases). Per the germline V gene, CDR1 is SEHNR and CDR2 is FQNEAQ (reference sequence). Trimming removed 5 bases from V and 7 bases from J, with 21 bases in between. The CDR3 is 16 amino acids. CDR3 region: CASSAGWEDGGQPQHF. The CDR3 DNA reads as TGTGCCAGCAGCGCGGGGTGGGAGGACGGGGGCCAGCCCCAGCATTTT.

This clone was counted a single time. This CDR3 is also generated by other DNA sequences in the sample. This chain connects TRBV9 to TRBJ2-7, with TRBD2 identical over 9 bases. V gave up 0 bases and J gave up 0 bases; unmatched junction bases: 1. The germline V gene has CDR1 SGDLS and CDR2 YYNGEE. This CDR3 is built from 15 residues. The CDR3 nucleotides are TGTGCCAGCAGCGTAGCAGCGGGGGGCTCCTACGAGCAGTACTTC. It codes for CASSVAAGGSYEQYF.

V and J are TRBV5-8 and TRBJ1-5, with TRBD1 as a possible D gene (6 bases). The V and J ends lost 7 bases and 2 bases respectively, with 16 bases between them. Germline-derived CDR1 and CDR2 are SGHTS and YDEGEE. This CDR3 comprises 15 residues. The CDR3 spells CASGGAEFGNQPQHF. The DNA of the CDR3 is TGTGCCAGCGGGGGGGCTGAATTCGGCAATCAGCCCCAGCATTTT.

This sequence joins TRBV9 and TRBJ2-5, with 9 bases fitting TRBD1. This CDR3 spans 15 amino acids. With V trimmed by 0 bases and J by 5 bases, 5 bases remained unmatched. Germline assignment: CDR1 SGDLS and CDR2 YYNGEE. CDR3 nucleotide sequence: TGTGCCAGCAGCGTAGACAGGGGGCTTTGGGAGACCCAGTACTTC. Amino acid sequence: CASSVDRGLWETQYF. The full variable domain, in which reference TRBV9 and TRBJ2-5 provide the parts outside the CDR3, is DSGVTQTPKHLITATGQRVTLRCSPRSGDLSVYWYQQSLDQGLQFLIQYYNGEERAKGNILERFSAQQFPDLHSELNLSSLELGDSALYFCASSVDRGLWETQYFGPGTRLLVL.

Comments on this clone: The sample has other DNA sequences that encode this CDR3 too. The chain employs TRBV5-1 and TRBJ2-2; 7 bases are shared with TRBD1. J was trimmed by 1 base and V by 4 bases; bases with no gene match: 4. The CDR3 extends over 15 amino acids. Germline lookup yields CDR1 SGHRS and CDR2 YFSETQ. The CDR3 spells CASSLDRVNTGELFF. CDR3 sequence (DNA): TGCGCCAGCAGCCTCGACAGGGTGAACACCGGGGAGCTGTTTTTT.

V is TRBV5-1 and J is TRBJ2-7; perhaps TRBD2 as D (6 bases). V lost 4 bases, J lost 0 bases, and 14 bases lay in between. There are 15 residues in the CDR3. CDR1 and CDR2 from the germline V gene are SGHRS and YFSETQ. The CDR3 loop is CASSVGLWGSYEQYF. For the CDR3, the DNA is TGCGCCAGCAGCGTGGGACTTTGGGGCTCCTACGAGCAGTACTTC.

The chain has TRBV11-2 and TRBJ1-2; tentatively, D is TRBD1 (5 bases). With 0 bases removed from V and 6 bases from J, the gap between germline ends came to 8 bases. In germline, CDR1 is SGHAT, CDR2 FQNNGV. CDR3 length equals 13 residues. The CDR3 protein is CASSLDRVNGYTF. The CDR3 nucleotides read TGTGCCAGCAGCTTAGACAGGGTGAATGGCTACACCTTC.

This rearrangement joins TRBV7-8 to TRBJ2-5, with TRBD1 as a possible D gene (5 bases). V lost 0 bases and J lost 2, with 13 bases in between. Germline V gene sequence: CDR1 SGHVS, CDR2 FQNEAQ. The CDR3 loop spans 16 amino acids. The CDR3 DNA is TGTGCCAGCAGCTTAGCGAATAGGGGTCATCAAGAGACCCAGTACTTC. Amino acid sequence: CASSLANRGHQETQYF.

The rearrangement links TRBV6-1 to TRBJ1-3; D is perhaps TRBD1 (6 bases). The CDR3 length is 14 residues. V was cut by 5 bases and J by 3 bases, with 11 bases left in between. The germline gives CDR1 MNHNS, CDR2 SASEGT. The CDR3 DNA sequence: TGTGCCAGCAGTCAACAGGGTAATGGAAACACCATATATTTT. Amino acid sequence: CASSQQGNGNTIYF.

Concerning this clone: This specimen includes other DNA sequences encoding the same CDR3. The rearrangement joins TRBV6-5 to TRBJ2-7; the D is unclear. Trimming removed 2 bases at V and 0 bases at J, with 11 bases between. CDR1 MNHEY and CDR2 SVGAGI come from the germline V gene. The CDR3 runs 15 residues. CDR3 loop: CASSYKGLPSYEQYF. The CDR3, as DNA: TGTGCCAGCAGTTACAAGGGTCTTCCCTCCTACGAGCAGTACTTC.

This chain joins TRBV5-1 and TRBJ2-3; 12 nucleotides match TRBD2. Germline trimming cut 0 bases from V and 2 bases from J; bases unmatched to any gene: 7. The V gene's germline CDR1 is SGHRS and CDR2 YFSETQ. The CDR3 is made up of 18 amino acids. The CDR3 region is CASSLASTSGSFTDTQYF. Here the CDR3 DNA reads TGCGCCAGCAGCTTGGCCTCGACTAGCGGGAGTTTCACAGATACGCAGTATTTT.

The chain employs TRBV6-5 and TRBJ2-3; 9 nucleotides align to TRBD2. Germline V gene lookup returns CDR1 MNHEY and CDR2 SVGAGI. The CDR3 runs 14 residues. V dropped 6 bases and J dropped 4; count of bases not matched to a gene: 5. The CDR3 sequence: CASSRGGAADTQYF. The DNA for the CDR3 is TGTGCCAGCAGCCGCGGGGGGGCCGCAGATACGCAGTATTTT.

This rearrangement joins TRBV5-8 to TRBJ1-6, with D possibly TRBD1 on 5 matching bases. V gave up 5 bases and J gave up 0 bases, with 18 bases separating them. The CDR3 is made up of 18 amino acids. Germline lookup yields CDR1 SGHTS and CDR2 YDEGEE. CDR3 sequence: CASRNGAGKSSYNSPLHF. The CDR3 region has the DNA TGTGCCAGCAGAAACGGGGCCGGCAAGAGCTCCTATAATTCACCCCTCCACTTT.